Listed below are T cell receptor beta chains from one sample, sequenced in a study of OX40 agonist ivuxolimab in advanced cancers. TCRdb keeps only in-frame clones here, not all; method: immunoSEQ multiplex PCR. The sample consists of approximately 94,000 clones, approximately 81% of them appearing once. Sequences were derived from CD4+ or CD8+ T cells sorted from blood, sampled in a trial of the OX40 agonist ivuxolimab. Source of these receptors: an adult with an advanced solid tumor such as melanoma, head and neck, liver or kidney cancer. Each CDR3 is given with its conserved first and last residue. Each record gives: J gene, clone size, D gene, V gene, CDR3 protein, CDR3 DNA. A D gene is named only where the DNA matches it firmly. Clone size is given for some rows only: seen once, a few or many times, or a class if the clone is expanded.

TRBJ1-6,-,-,TRBV2,CASLSDSGFNSPLHF,TGTGCCAGCTTATCGGACAGCGGGTTTAATTCACCCCTCCACTTT
TRBJ1-1,few,-,TRBV2,CASSESLFRDTEAFF,TGTGCCAGCAGTGAATCCCTTTTTAGGGACACTGAAGCTTTCTTT
TRBJ2-5,-,TRBD1,TRBV28,CASSFLQGAWETQYF,TGTGCCAGCAGTTTTCTACAGGGGGCTTGGGAGACCCAGTACTTC
TRBJ2-1,-,-,TRBV5-1,CASSWPGSYNEQFF,TGCGCCAGCAGTTGGCCAGGATCATACAATGAGCAGTTCTTC
TRBJ1-6,-,-,TRBV6-5,CASTPQGSGSPLHF,TGTGCCAGCACCCCCCAAGGGAGTGGTTCACCCCTCCACTTT
TRBJ2-1,-,-,TRBV20-1,CSARSLNEQFF,TGCAGTGCAAGGTCCCTCAATGAGCAGTTCTTC
TRBJ2-1,-,TRBD1,TRBV18,CASSLYQGDEQFF,TGTGCCAGCTCACTTTACCAGGGGGATGAGCAGTTCTTC
TRBJ2-5,-,-,TRBV6-6,CASSRDSQETQYF,TGTGCCAGCAGCCGGGACTCTCAAGAGACCCAGTACTTC
TRBJ2-1,-,-,TRBV10-1,CASSAPGASSYNEQFF,TGCGCCAGCAGTGCCCCAGGGGCGAGCTCCTACAATGAGCAGTTCTTC
TRBJ2-5,-,TRBD2,TRBV14,CASSDGTGGGETQYF,TGTGCCAGCAGCGACGGGACGGGGGGTGGAGAGACCCAGTACTTC
TRBJ2-2,-,-,TRBV5-4,CASSLWGTGELFF,TGTGCCAGCAGCTTATGGGGCACCGGGGAGCTGTTTTTT
TRBJ1-1,-,-,TRBV30,CAWVTGSNTEAFF,TGTGCCTGGGTGACAGGCTCTAACACTGAAGCTTTCTTT
TRBJ1-3,-,TRBD1,TRBV5-6,CASSGGDRNSGNTIYF,TGTGCCAGCAGCGGGGGGGACAGAAACTCTGGAAACACCATATATTTT
TRBJ2-2,-,-,TRBV5-6,CASSAIRRGTGELFF,TGTGCCAGCAGCGCAATACGACGGGGCACCGGGGAGCTGTTTTTT